This TCR beta chain derives from a study of STAT5B mutations in CD4+ large granular lymphocyte leukemia. Findings of the study overall: Roughly a quarter of private leukemic clonotypes occurred rarely in other patients' non-leukemic repertoires.

As to this clone: Its antigen is currently unknown.

This table comes from immunoSEQ multiplex PCR, and its TCRdb copy is limited to in-frame clones, with some not included. Among about 30,000 clones listed, 65% to 85% were seen once. This CDR3 region has 14 residues. V lost 6 bases and J lost 4, with 15 bases in between. CDR1 is MNHEY, CDR2 SVGAGI, per germline. This chain connects TRBV6-5 to TRBJ1-1, with a possible D match to TRBD1 (6 bases). This receptor was taken from a human donor in good health. The sample was CD4+ T cells from blood buffy coats. For the CDR3, the DNA is TGTGCCAGCAGCCAACCATACAGGGCCACTGAAGCTTTCTTT. Translating gives CASSQPYRATEAFF.